A selection of T cell receptor beta chains follows, all from one sample in a study of tumour-infiltrating T cells in Burkitt lymphoma. Profiling relied on immunoSEQ multiplex PCR, and the TCRdb table lists in-frame clones only, not all of them. Of 5,000 to 7,000 clones in the sample, roughly a tenth were seen once. What was sequenced was tumor tissue. These receptors all stem from a human donor with diffuse large B-cell lymphoma. Both conserved end residues are part of each CDR3. The D gene is left open where the match is weak. The size entry is marked missing in some rows and otherwise reads once, few, many or a size class.

few	TRBV18	-	TRBJ2-5	15	CASSPQYYFQETQYF	TGTGCCAGCTCACCCCAGTACTATTTCCAAGAGACCCAGTACTTC
-	TRBV6-5	-	TRBJ2-3	15	CASIRSATSTDTQYF	TGTGCCAGCATCAGAAGCGCCACTAGCACAGATACGCAGTATTTT
-	TRBV25-1	TRBD1	TRBJ1-1	13	CASSEGQGTEAFF	TGTGCCAGCAGTGAAGGACAGGGTACTGAAGCTTTCTTT
-	TRBV5-1	-	TRBJ1-2	13	CASSYDTNYGYTF	TGCGCCAGCAGCTACGATACTAACTATGGCTACACCTTC
few	TRBV18	-	TRBJ2-5	11	CASSSQETQYF	TGTGCCAGCTCATCACAAGAGACCCAGTACTTC
-	TRBV6-1	-	TRBJ2-3	14	CASSWTASTDTQYF	TGTGCCAGCAGTTGGACGGCAAGCACAGATACGCAGTATTTT
few	TRBV5-4	-	TRBJ1-5	13	CASSSGRNQPQHF	TGTGCCAGCAGCTCCGGCCGCAATCAGCCCCAGCATTTT
-	TRBV6-5	-	TRBJ1-6	12	CASSFRGSPLHF	TGTGCCAGCAGTTTCCGGGGTTCACCCCTCCACTTT
-	TRBV18	TRBD2	TRBJ2-3	16	CASSPLGGGSTDTQYF	TGTGCCAGCTCACCACTGGGCGGGGGGAGCACAGATACGCAGTATTTT
few	TRBV7-9	-	TRBJ2-5	13	CASGRTDQETQYF	TGTGCCAGCGGCCGGACAGACCAAGAGACCCAGTACTTC
few	TRBV9	TRBD1	TRBJ2-7	15	CASSVEGTGGYEQYF	TGTGCCAGCAGCGTAGAGGGGACAGGGGGCTACGAGCAGTACTTC
-	TRBV9	-	TRBJ1-6	15	CASSSRTDHNSPLHF	TGTGCCAGCAGCTCTCGGACGGATCATAATTCACCCCTCCACTTT
few	TRBV29-1	-	TRBJ2-7	12	CSVVTESYEQYF	TGCAGCGTTGTTACGGAGTCCTACGAGCAGTACTTC
-	TRBV7-9	TRBD1	TRBJ1-1	14	CASSPDRVGSEAFF	TGTGCCAGCAGCCCGGACAGGGTGGGGTCGGAAGCTTTCTTT
once	TRBV5-8	TRBD2	TRBJ2-1	15	CASSLSSGGLGEQFF	TGTGCCAGCAGCTTGTCTAGCGGGGGGTTAGGTGAGCAGTTCTTC
few	TRBV18	-	TRBJ2-3	15	CASSPGEGAADTQYF	TGTGCCAGCTCACCAGGGGAAGGGGCGGCAGATACGCAGTATTTT
-	TRBV9	TRBD1	TRBJ2-1	14	CASSADLRGHEQFF	TGTGCCAGCAGCGCAGACCTCAGGGGGCACGAGCAGTTCTTC
-	TRBV30	-	TRBJ1-1	13	CAWSRAMNTEAFF	TGTGCCTGGAGCAGGGCAATGAACACTGAAGCTTTCTTT
few	TRBV27	TRBD1	TRBJ2-2	15	CASSLDQGVIGELFF	TGTGCCAGCAGTTTGGACCAGGGGGTTATCGGGGAGCTGTTTTTT
-	TRBV2	-	TRBJ1-2	12	CATVETANGYTF	TGTGCCACGGTCGAGACAGCGAATGGCTACACCTTC
few	TRBV18	-	TRBJ2-5	12	CASSHREETQYF	TGTGCCAGCTCCCACCGGGAAGAGACCCAGTACTTC
few	TRBV6-1	-	TRBJ1-5	14	CASSEAPGNQPQHF	TGTGCCAGCAGTGAAGCGCCGGGAAATCAGCCCCAGCATTTT
-	TRBV5-1	TRBD2	TRBJ2-7	14	CASRSWEGWNEQYF	TGCGCCAGCAGGAGTTGGGAGGGCTGGAACGAGCAGTACTTC
few	TRBV5-1	-	TRBJ2-7	12	CASSSTGYEQYF	TGCGCCAGCAGCTCCACAGGGTACGAGCAGTACTTC
few	TRBV7-9	-	TRBJ1-1	15	CASSSAGTLNTEAFF	TGTGCCAGCAGCTCAGCCGGGACATTGAACACTGAAGCTTTCTTT
-	TRBV29-1	TRBD1	TRBJ1-5	14	CSARGQGTDQPQHF	TGCAGCGCTAGGGGACAGGGGACGGATCAGCCCCAGCATTTT
-	TRBV7-9	-	TRBJ1-2	12	CASSLGVEGYTF	TGTGCCAGCAGCTTAGGGGTGGAAGGCTACACCTTC
-	TRBV18	-	TRBJ1-1	13	CASSTAGDTEAFF	TGTGCCAGCTCAACCGCAGGGGACACTGAAGCTTTCTTT
few	TRBV5-4	-	TRBJ2-7	15	CASSSTQGLAYEQYF	TGTGCCAGCAGCTCCACACAGGGTCTTGCCTACGAGCAGTACTTC
-	TRBV29-1	-	TRBJ1-1	14	CSAGGLLGNTEAFF	TGCAGCGCTGGTGGGTTACTAGGGAACACTGAAGCTTTCTTT